These 15 T cell receptor beta chains came from one sample sequenced in a study of blood T cell repertoires in COVID-19. The assay was immunoSEQ multiplex PCR, and TCRdb's table has in-frame clones only and misses some. The table lists 110,000 to 150,000 clones, about 76% of them singletons. The source material was peripheral blood. These receptors originate from an elderly man with acute or convalescent COVID-19.

The chain carries TRBV3-1 (or the pseudogene TRBV3-2) and TRBJ1-2; 7 bases fit TRBD1. V lost 1 base, J lost 4 bases, and 15 bases stayed unmatched. The CDR3 contains 18 residues. Germline V gives CDR1 LGHDT, CDR2 YNNKEL (reference sequence). CDR3 in DNA: TGTGCCAGCAGCCAAGGGGGACTTCCAGAGGGGGCCGCCTATGGCTACACCTTC. Translation: CASSQGGLPEGAAYGYTF.

The rearrangement links TRBV5-1 to TRBJ2-1, with 7 bases fitting TRBD1. With V trimmed by 0 bases and J by 5 bases, 5 bases remained unmatched. Germline V gene lookup returns CDR1 SGHRS and CDR2 YFSETQ. This CDR3 is 15 amino acids long. The CDR3 DNA is TGCGCCAGCAGCTTGGTTTGGGACAGCAACAATGAGCAGTTCTTC. It translates to CASSLVWDSNNEQFF. The full variable domain, with the rest looked up from reference TRBV5-1 and TRBJ2-1, is KAGVTQTPRYLIKTRGQQVTLSCSPISGHRSVSWYQQTPGQGLQFLFEYFSETQRNKGNFPGRFSGRQFSNSRSEMNVSTLELGDSALYLCASSLVWDSNNEQFFGPGTRLTVL.

J is TRBJ1-5 and V is TRBV28, with TRBD1 matching over 8 bases. CDR3 size: 17 residues. Germline CDR1 MDHEN, CDR2 SYDVKM. Trimming took 2 bases from V and 0 from J; bases not matched to a gene: 6. The DNA of the CDR3 is TGTGCCAGCAGTTTACCAGGGGGCGTAATTAGCAATCAGCCCCAGCATTTT. Translated, it gives CASSLPGGVISNQPQHF.

Comment on this clone: The DNA is left out, because the CDR3 cannot be placed on it with certainty; the CDR3 is given as TCRdb lists it. The V gene is TRBV30, the J gene TRBJ1-4. The CDR3 sequence runs 13 residues, both termini included. Germline CDR1 GTSNPN, CDR2 SVGIG (reference sequence). The chain's CDR3 is CAWSVGAGASMGF.

This chain connects TRBV7-2 to TRBJ2-3; TRBD1 matches at 10 bases. The CDR3 consists of 14 residues. CDR1 and CDR2 from the germline V gene are SGHTA and FQGNSA. Trimming removed 7 bases from V and 4 bases from J; junction bases left unmatched: 5. The CDR3 DNA follows: TGTGCCAGCACCGGACAGGGGGGCCCAGATACGCAGTATTTT. Translation gives CASTGQGGPDTQYF.

V is TRBV7-2 and J is TRBJ2-2; possibly TRBD1 for D (5 bases). Trimming stripped 1 base from V and 5 bases from J, with 14 bases between. The CDR3 is 16 amino acids. Germline assignment: CDR1 SGHTA and CDR2 FQGNSA. Here the CDR3 DNA reads TGTGCCAGCAGCTTAGGGACATCCTCATTAACCGGGGAGCTGTTTTTT. Amino acids: CASSLGTSSLTGELFF. The complete variable domain, with remaining parts taken from reference TRBV7-2 and TRBJ2-2, reads GAGVSQSPSNKVTEKGKDVELRCDPISGHTALYWYRQSLGQGLEFLIYFQGNSAPDKSGLPSDRFSAERTGGSVSTLTIQRTQQEDSAVYLCASSLGTSSLTGELFFGEGSRLTVL.

This chain links TRBV11-2 with TRBJ1-1; D unclear. The CDR3 runs 13 residues. Germline loops: CDR1 SGHAT, CDR2 FQNNGV. The V end lost 7 bases, the J end lost 4 bases, and 13 bases lay between the germline ends. The CDR3 DNA reads TGTGCCAGCACCCCGCGGGGAGGCACTGAAGCTTTCTTT. Its translation: CASTPRGGTEAFF.

This sequence joins TRBV2 and TRBJ1-5, with D unresolved. Per the germline V gene, CDR1 is SNHLY and CDR2 is FYNNEI. The CDR3 length is 12 residues. Between the trimmed V and J ends, which lost 4 bases and 5 bases, there was a span of 6 bases. The DNA of the CDR3 is TGTGCCAGCAGTGGTAGTGATCAGCCCCAGCATTTT. It specifies CASSGSDQPQHF.

This clone has a single count. The V gene is TRBV3-1 (or the pseudogene TRBV3-2), the J gene TRBJ1-5; the D is unclear. This CDR3 spans 17 amino acids. CDR1 is LGHDT and CDR2 is YNNKEL in the germline V gene (reference sequence). Trimming cost V 3 bases and J 6 bases, with 21 bases left between them. CDR3 in DNA: TGTGCCAGCAGCCAGGGTTTGGGGAGGAAATCAGGTCAGCCCCAGCATTTT. This sequence encodes CASSQGLGRKSGQPQHF.

The chain recombines TRBV28 with TRBJ1-1; weak D call: TRBD1 (5 bases). CDR3 length: 17 residues. V gave up 5 bases and J gave up 3 bases, with 22 bases separating them. Per germline, CDR1 MDHEN and CDR2 SYDVKM. CDR3: CASSPHRSPIGYTEAFF. DNA for the CDR3: TGTGCCAGCAGTCCCCACAGGAGCCCGATCGGTTACACTGAAGCTTTCTTT.

The sample holds one count of this clone. The chain has TRBV28 and TRBJ2-7; TRBD1 agrees at 8 bases. The CDR3 has 16 residues. The trim removed 7 bases at V and 2 bases at J, leaving 13 bases unmatched. Per germline, CDR1 MDHEN and CDR2 SYDVKM. The CDR3: CASTTGGQATPYEQYF. The CDR3 nucleotides are TGTGCCAGCACCACAGGGGGACAGGCAACTCCCTACGAGCAGTACTTC.

This chain uses TRBV5-4 with TRBJ2-7, with 7 bases identical to TRBD2. J was trimmed by 6 bases and V by 4 bases; bases with no gene match: 7. CDR1 SGHNT and CDR2 YYREEE come from the germline V gene (reference sequence). The CDR3 has 13 amino acids. The CDR3 region has the DNA TGTGCCAGCAGCACCGGCGGGGGTGGCGAGCAGTACTTC. Protein: CASSTGGGGEQYF.

The chain combines TRBV7-2 with TRBJ2-7, with 8 positions matching TRBD1. V lost 5 bases to trimming and J lost 5 bases; unmatched junction nucleotides: 11. CDR3 length: 15 amino acids. Germline V CDR1 and CDR2: SGHTA, FQGNSA. CDR3 DNA: TGTGCCAGCAGCCCTCCCGCCAGGGGGCGCCACGAGCAGTACTTC. Its protein product is CASSPPARGRHEQYF. Full variable domain (remainder filled in from reference TRBV7-2 and TRBJ2-7): GAGVSQSPSNKVTEKGKDVELRCDPISGHTALYWYRQSLGQGLEFLIYFQGNSAPDKSGLPSDRFSAERTGGSVSTLTIQRTQQEDSAVYLCASSPPARGRHEQYFGPGTRLTVT.

This chain uses TRBV12-3 or TRBV12-4 with TRBJ2-2; tentative D call: TRBD1 (6 bases). Deletions cut 5 bases from V and 13 bases from J, with 14 bases between. CDR3 length equals 12 residues. The DNA of the CDR3 is TGTGCCAGCAGTGCTTACAGGGAAAGGCTGTTTTTT. This translates into CASSAYRERLFF.

The V gene is TRBV10-3, the J gene TRBJ1-5; no clear D gene. Per the germline V gene, CDR1 is ENHRY and CDR2 is SYGVKD. The CDR3 is 13 amino acids. With 0 bases removed from V and 7 bases from J, the gap between germline ends came to 7 bases. The CDR3 reads CAISESGNQPQHF. The DNA for the CDR3 is TGTGCCATCAGTGAGTCCGGGAACCAGCCCCAGCATTTT.